Following are 17 T cell receptor beta chains from one sample sequenced in a study of T cell responses to AZD1222 COVID-19 vaccine. The assay was immunoSEQ multiplex PCR, and TCRdb's table has in-frame clones only and misses some. In the table there are roughly 51,000 clones, approximately 86% of which are singletons. The starting material was peripheral blood, obtained 28 days after the second AZD1222 dose. The receptors originated from an adult who received the AZD1222 COVID-19 vaccine.

The count of this clone is one. The gene calls are TRBV12-3 or TRBV12-4 and TRBJ1-1; no firm D call. Deletions cut 6 bases from V and 1 base from J, with 6 bases between. The CDR3 is 12 residues long. CDR3 protein: CASSQQNTEAFF. The CDR3 DNA reads TGTGCCAGCAGCCAACAGAACACTGAAGCTTTCTTT.

The chain carries TRBV9 and TRBJ2-4, with D unresolved. The V gene lost 0 bases and the J gene lost 5 bases, with 12 bases spanning the gap. The CDR3 length is 15 residues. Germline V gives CDR1 SGDLS, CDR2 YYNGEE. The CDR3 reads CASSVVVGRENIQYF. CDR3 DNA sequence: TGTGCCAGCAGCGTAGTCGTAGGACGCGAAAACATTCAGTACTTC.

The chain's CDR3 is CASSLILAAQETQYF. The CDR3 region has the DNA TGTGCCAGCAGTTTAATACTAGCCGCCCAAGAGACCCAGTACTTC. The chain employs TRBV28 and TRBJ2-5, with D perhaps matching TRBD2 (6 bases). CDR1 is MDHEN, CDR2 SYDVKM, per germline. V was clipped by 2 bases and J by 1 base, with 11 bases between them. The CDR3 runs 15 residues.

This clone was picked up a small number of times. V and J are TRBV19 and TRBJ2-1, with D possibly being TRBD1 or TRBD2 (6 bases each). This CDR3 contains 14 residues. Germline CDR1 and CDR2: LNHDA and SQIVND (reference sequence). V was pared by 0 bases and J by 9 bases, with 12 bases between. As DNA, the CDR3 is TGTGCCAGTAGTATAGAAGGGGGGCGGGTTGAGCAGTTCTTC. Amino acids: CASSIEGGRVEQFF.

This clone was seen only once. The chain joins TRBV6-1 to TRBJ1-3; D is unclear. Germline CDR1 MNHNS, CDR2 SASEGT. The V end lost 4 bases, the J end lost 4 bases, and 17 bases lay between the germline ends. There are 16 residues in the CDR3. CDR3 sequence (DNA): TGTGCCAGCAGTGTAACGGGTCCCCCGAGAGGAAACACCATATATTTT. It encodes CASSVTGPPRGNTIYF.

This chain joins TRBV6-5 and TRBJ1-1; no clear D. Trimming stripped 5 bases from V and 0 bases from J, with 10 bases between. The germline V gene has CDR1 MNHEY and CDR2 SVGAGI. CDR3 length equals 14 residues. The CDR3 loop reads CASSPRSVNTEAFF. In DNA form, the CDR3 reads TGTGCCAGCAGTCCAAGATCCGTGAACACTGAAGCTTTCTTT.

The chain joins TRBV19 to TRBJ1-5; TRBD1 might be the D (6 bases). Germline assignment: CDR1 LNHDA and CDR2 SQIVND (reference sequence). The CDR3 consists of 15 residues. V lost 5 bases and J lost 2, with 13 bases in between. This chain's CDR3 is CASSLLDSGNQPQHF. The CDR3, as DNA: TGTGCCAGTAGTTTACTGGACAGCGGCAATCAGCCCCAGCATTTT.

The rearrangement links TRBV5-1 to TRBJ2-1; 12 positions match TRBD2. J was trimmed by 7 bases and V by 1 base; bases with no gene match: 15. Germline lookup yields CDR1 SGHRS and CDR2 YFSETQ. CDR3 length: 19 residues. The CDR3 bases are TGCGCCAGCAGCTTGTACCTAGCGGGAGGGCCATTGTTACGGAATGAGCAGTTCTTC. Translation: CASSLYLAGGPLLRNEQFF.

V usage is TRBV11-2 and J usage is TRBJ1-4; 7 bases map to TRBD1. Germline V gives CDR1 SGHAT, CDR2 FQNNGV. This CDR3 has 17 amino acids. V lost 1 base and J lost 2; bases outside the gene matches: 7. CDR3 loop: CASSLGVAGGTNEKLFF. CDR3 sequence (DNA): TGTGCCAGCAGCTTAGGAGTCGCAGGGGGGACTAATGAAAAACTGTTTTTT.

The chain couples TRBV7-3 to TRBJ1-2; TRBD1 matches at 10 bases. The germline gives CDR1 SGHTA, CDR2 FQGTGA. After removal of 5 bases from V and 4 bases from J, the junction contained 10 bases not matched to a gene. This CDR3 has 16 residues. In DNA form, the CDR3 reads TGTGCCAGCAGCACGGGACAGGGGAGAGATTCCTATGGCTACACCTTC. Translated: CASSTGQGRDSYGYTF.

This chain connects TRBV27 to TRBJ1-5, with D possibly TRBD1 on 6 matching bases. Per germline, CDR1 MNHEY and CDR2 SMNVEV (reference sequence). V lost 11 bases, J lost 0 bases, and 17 bases lay in between. The CDR3 is 15 residues long. This CDR3 reads CACGGGPYSNQPQHF. CDR3 sequence (DNA): TGTGCCTGCGGAGGGGGACCGTATAGCAATCAGCCCCAGCATTTT.

CDR3: CASITQGASYEQYF. CDR3 in DNA: TGTGCCAGCATTACCCAGGGGGCTTCCTACGAGCAGTACTTC. The chain combines TRBV21-1 with TRBJ2-7; the tabulated D call, TRBD1, remains unverified against the DNA. TRBV21-1 has pseudogene status. CDR3 length equals 14 residues.

The chain has TRBV9 and TRBJ2-7; 10 bases are shared with TRBD2. Trimming at V came to 4 bases and at J to 3 bases, leaving 7 bases not matched to a gene. CDR3 size: 15 residues. Germline CDR1 reads SGDLS; CDR2 reads YYNGEE. The CDR3, as DNA: TGTGCCAGCAGCATAACAGCGGGAGGGATCTACGAGCAGTACTTC. As protein: CASSITAGGIYEQYF. Supplemented by reference TRBV9 and TRBJ2-7, the full variable domain reads DSGVTQTPKHLITATGQRVTLRCSPRSGDLSVYWYQQSLDQGLQFLIQYYNGEERAKGNILERFSAQQFPDLHSELNLSSLELGDSALYFCASSITAGGIYEQYFGPGTRLTVT.

The chain couples TRBV5-1 to TRBJ2-5; 8 positions match TRBD2. CDR1 and CDR2 from the germline V gene are SGHRS and YFSETQ. CDR3 size: 16 residues. The junction had 13 bases not matched to a gene; V was cut back by 4 bases and J by 5 bases. CDR3 loop: CASSLGGGGRVETQYF. The CDR3 DNA reads as TGCGCCAGCAGCCTCGGAGGCGGGGGGCGCGTGGAGACCCAGTACTTC.

V is TRBV27 and J is TRBJ1-6; D is undetermined. The CDR3 spans 16 residues. V lost 2 bases and J 4 bases, leaving 12 bases between the germline ends. Germline V gene lookup returns CDR1 MNHEY and CDR2 SMNVEV (reference sequence). The CDR3 reads CASSLKPGRYNSPLHF. DNA for the CDR3: TGTGCCAGCAGTTTAAAGCCGGGCAGATATAATTCACCCCTCCACTTT.

The chain employs TRBV7-9 and TRBJ1-4, with D unclear. Trimming removed 5 bases at V and 7 bases at J, with 8 bases between. Germline CDR1 is SEHNR and CDR2 is FQNEAQ (reference sequence). This CDR3 spans 12 amino acids. Written as DNA, the CDR3 is TGTGCCAGCAGCCCTTGGGGTGAAAAACTGTTTTTT. Translating gives CASSPWGEKLFF.

The chain couples TRBV19 to TRBJ2-7; the D gene is possibly TRBD2 (6 bases). Germline V gene data show CDR1 as LNHDA and CDR2 as SQIVND (reference sequence). Trimming cost V 2 bases and J 2 bases, with 13 bases left between them. This CDR3 spans 15 amino acids. This CDR3 is CASSILPGVPYEQYF. The DNA for the CDR3 is TGTGCCAGTAGTATATTGCCGGGAGTACCCTACGAGCAGTACTTC.